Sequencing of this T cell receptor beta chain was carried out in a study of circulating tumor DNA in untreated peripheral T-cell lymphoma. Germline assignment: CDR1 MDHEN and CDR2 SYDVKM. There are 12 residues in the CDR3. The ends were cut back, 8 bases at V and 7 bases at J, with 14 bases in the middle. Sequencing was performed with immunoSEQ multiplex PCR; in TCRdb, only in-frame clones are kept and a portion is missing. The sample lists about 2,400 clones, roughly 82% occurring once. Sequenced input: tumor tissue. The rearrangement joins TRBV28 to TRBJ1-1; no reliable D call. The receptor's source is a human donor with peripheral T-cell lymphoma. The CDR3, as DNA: TGTGCCAGCCGCCAAATATCGTTTGAAGCTTTCTTT. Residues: CASRQISFEAFF. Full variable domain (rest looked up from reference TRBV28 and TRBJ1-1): DVKVTQSSRYLVKRTGEKVFLECVQDMDHENMFWYRQDPGLGLRLIYFSYDVKMKEKGDIPEGYSVSREKKERFSLILESASTNQTSMYLCASRQISFEAFFGQGTRLTVV.